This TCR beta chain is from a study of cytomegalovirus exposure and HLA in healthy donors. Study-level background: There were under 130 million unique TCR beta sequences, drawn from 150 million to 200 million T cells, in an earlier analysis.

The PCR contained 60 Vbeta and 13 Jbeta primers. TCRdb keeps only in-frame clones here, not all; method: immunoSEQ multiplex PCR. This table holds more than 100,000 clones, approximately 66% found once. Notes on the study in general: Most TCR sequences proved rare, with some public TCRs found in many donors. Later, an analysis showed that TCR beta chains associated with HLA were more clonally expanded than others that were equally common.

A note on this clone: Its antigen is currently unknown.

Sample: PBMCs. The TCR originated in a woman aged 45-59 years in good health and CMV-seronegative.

The CDR3 protein is CASRRSGGGRYEQYF. The CDR3 DNA follows: TGTGCCAGCAGGCGGTCGGGAGGGGGCCGTTACGAGCAGTACTTC. The chain links TRBV7-8 to TRBJ2-5; D is possibly TRBD2 (8 bases). The tail of the sequence fits TRBJ2-7 better, so the J call may be wrong. The germline gives CDR1 SGHVS, CDR2 FQNEAQ. This CDR3 has 15 residues.